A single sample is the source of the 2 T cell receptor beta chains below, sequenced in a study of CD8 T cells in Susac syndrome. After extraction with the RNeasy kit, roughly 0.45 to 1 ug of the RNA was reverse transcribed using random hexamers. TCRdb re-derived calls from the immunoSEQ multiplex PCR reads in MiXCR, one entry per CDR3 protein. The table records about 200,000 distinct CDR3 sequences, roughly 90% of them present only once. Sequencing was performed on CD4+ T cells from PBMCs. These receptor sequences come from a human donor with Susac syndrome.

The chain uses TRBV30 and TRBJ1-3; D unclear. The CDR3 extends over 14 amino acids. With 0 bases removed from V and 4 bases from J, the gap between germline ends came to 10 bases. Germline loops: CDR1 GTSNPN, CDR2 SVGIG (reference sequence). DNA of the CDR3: TGTGCCTGGAGTGTAACCCGTCCGGGAAACACCATATATTTT. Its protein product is CAWSVTRPGNTIYF.

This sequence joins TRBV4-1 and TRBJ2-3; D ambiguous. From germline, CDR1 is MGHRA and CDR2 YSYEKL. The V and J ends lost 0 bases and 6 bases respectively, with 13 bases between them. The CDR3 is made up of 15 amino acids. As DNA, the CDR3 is TGCGCCAGCAGCCAAGAACCCACCCGAAGGGATACGCAGTATTTT. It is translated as CASSQEPTRRDTQYF.